Listed below are T cell receptor beta chains from one sample, sequenced in a study of T cells in Graves' hyperthyroidism and ophthalmopathy. TCRdb itself ran the multiplex PCR reads through MiXCR, one entry per CDR3 protein. The data contain approximately 370,000 distinct CDR3 sequences, about 17% of them seen just once; the ten biggest clones take up almost 35%. The sample comprised blood. The receptors originated from a woman in her 30s with Graves' hyperthyroidism that later progressed to Graves' ophthalmopathy. Each CDR3 is given with its conserved first and last residue. Each record gives: D gene, J gene, clone size, V gene, CDR3 length, CDR3 DNA, CDR3 protein. A D gene is named only where the DNA matches it firmly. Expanded clones are given a class, and other clones once, few, many or no size at all.

NA | TRBJ1-4 | NA | TRBV11-2 | 13 | TGTGCCAGCAGCTTGCCTGCCGATGAAAAACTGTTTTTT | CASSLPADEKLFF
TRBD2 | TRBJ2-1 | once | TRBV2 | 14 | TGTGCCAGCACCTCATGGGGAGGGTACAATGAGCAGTTCTTC | CASTSWGGYNEQFF
TRBD2 | TRBJ2-1 | NA | TRBV11-2 | 15 | TGTGCCAGCAGCTTAGGGACTAGCTATTCGAATGAGCAGTTCTTC | CASSLGTSYSNEQFF
NA | TRBJ2-1 | many | TRBV12-3/TRBV12-4 | 12 | TGTGCCAGCAGTGAGAACTTGGGTGAGCAGTTCTTC | CASSENLGEQFF
NA | TRBJ2-2 | many | TRBV7-9 | 15 | TGTGCCAGCAGAGAGGACACTCTCGACACCGGGGAGCTGTTTTTT | CASREDTLDTGELFF
TRBD2 | TRBJ2-1 | many | TRBV11-2 | 13 | TGTGCCAGCCTAGCGGGCAACAACAATGAGCAGTTCTTC | CASLAGNNNEQFF
TRBD2 | TRBJ2-7 | many | TRBV28 | 15 | TGTGCCAGCAGTTTAGTGAGAAGCGGGATCTACGAGCAGTACTTC | CASSLVRSGIYEQYF
TRBD1 | TRBJ2-1 | NA | TRBV20-1 | 14 | TGCAGTGCTAGAGATCGGGACAGAGTGGCTGAGCAGTTCTTC | CSARDRDRVAEQFF
TRBD1 | TRBJ2-5 | many | TRBV29-1 | 14 | TGCAGCGTTCAACGGGACAGGGCACAGGAGACCCAGTACTTC | CSVQRDRAQETQYF
TRBD1 | TRBJ2-1 | many | TRBV15 | 16 | TGTGCCACCAGCAAAGCCCCGGGACAGGGATCTGGTGAGCAGTTCTTC | CATSKAPGQGSGEQFF
TRBD1 | TRBJ2-5 | NA | TRBV27 | 12 | TGTGCCGCAGGGACAGTCCAAGAGACCCAGTACTTC | CAAGTVQETQYF
TRBD2 | TRBJ2-1 | once | TRBV27 | 16 | TGTGCCAGCAGGGGGTTACTAGCGGGAGCCATCAATGAGCAGTTCTTC | CASRGLLAGAINEQFF
TRBD2 | TRBJ2-3 | many | TRBV24-1 | 17 | TGTGCCACCAGTGATCCCCGACTAGCCGATCGCACAGATACGCAGTATTTT | CATSDPRLADRTDTQYF
NA | TRBJ2-5 | few | TRBV20-1 | 13 | TGCAGTGCCCCCGCGGGCGGACAAGAGACCCAGTACTTC | CSAPAGGQETQYF
NA | TRBJ1-1 | many | TRBV2 | 15 | TGTGCCAGCAGTCCCGGACAGAGACCGAACACTGAAGCTTTCTTT | CASSPGQRPNTEAFF
NA | TRBJ2-5 | few | TRBV9 | 15 | TGTGCCAGCAGCCCCCTCGGGTGGTACCAAGAGACCCAGTACTTC | CASSPLGWYQETQYF
NA | TRBJ2-6 | few | TRBV18 | 16 | TGTGCCAGCTCACCACAGATGGGCTCTGGGGCCAACGTCCTGACTTTC | CASSPQMGSGANVLTF
NA | TRBJ1-5 | NA | TRBV19 | 10 | TGTGCCAGTAATCATCAGCCCCAGCATTTT | CASNHQPQHF
TRBD1 | TRBJ2-1 | NA | TRBV7-9 | 13 | TGTGCCAGCAGCCCGGGACAGGGCTATGAGCAGTTCTTC | CASSPGQGYEQFF
NA | TRBJ2-7 | NA | TRBV10-2 | 18 | TGCGCCAGCAGTTCAGACAATCCGTCAGCGGAACTAACCTACGAGCAGTACTTC | CASSSDNPSAELTYEQYF
TRBD2 | TRBJ2-3 | many | TRBV7-2 | 20 | TGTGCCAGCAGTAACCCGGCCCTAGTAGCCAACGGGGGGGCCGGAGATACGCAGTATTTT | CASSNPALVANGGAGDTQYF
TRBD1 | TRBJ2-1 | NA | TRBV19 | 16 | TGTGCCAGTACCTCCGGGACAGGGGGCGCCTACAATGAGCAGTTCTTC | CASTSGTGGAYNEQFF
NA | TRBJ1-5 | many | TRBV27 | 14 | TGTGCCAGCAGACCTGGGGTAAGCAATCAGCCCCAGCATTTT | CASRPGVSNQPQHF
NA | TRBJ1-1 | many | TRBV5-1 | 13 | TGCGCCAGCAGCTTCAGGGCTAACACTGAAGCTTTCTTT | CASSFRANTEAFF
NA | TRBJ1-1 | once | TRBV7-8 | 20 | TGTGCCAGCAGCTTAGCGGTCAGGATCGCTTTGGGAAACTGGAACACTGAAGCTTTCTTT | CASSLAVRIALGNWNTEAFF
NA | TRBJ2-1 | few | TRBV19 | 14 | TGTGCCAGTAGTATAGGTCCAGGGGACTATGAGCAGTTCTTC | CASSIGPGDYEQFF
NA | TRBJ2-4 | many | TRBV12-3/TRBV12-4 | 12 | TGTGCCAGCAGTTGGCAGGGGAACATTCAGTACTTC | CASSWQGNIQYF
TRBD1 | TRBJ2-7 | many | TRBV29-1 | 14 | TGCAGCGTCGAATTCGGACAGGGGAGCTACGAGCAGTACTTC | CSVEFGQGSYEQYF
NA | TRBJ2-2 | many | TRBV2 | 16 | TGTGCCAGCAGTGGTACGGGGGCCTTTAGCACCGGGGAGCTGTTTTTT | CASSGTGAFSTGELFF
NA | TRBJ1-2 | many | TRBV28 | 13 | TGTGCCAGCAGCCCCAAGATTAACTATGGCTACACCTTC | CASSPKINYGYTF
TRBD1 | TRBJ1-6 | many | TRBV18 | 16 | TGTGCCAGCTCACCCCTCGGGTGGGACAGAGATTCACCCCTCCACTTT | CASSPLGWDRDSPLHF
TRBD2 | TRBJ2-3 | NA | TRBV5-6 | 15 | TGTGCCAGCAGCTTCGGCCAGCGGGAGACAGATACGCAGTATTTT | CASSFGQRETDTQYF
NA | TRBJ2-7 | few | TRBV5-1 | 14 | TGCGCCAGCAGCTTGGGCTATCTCTCCTACGAGCAGTACTTC | CASSLGYLSYEQYF
NA | TRBJ2-5 | many | TRBV11-2 | 17 | TGTGCCAGCAGCTCCGGGGCCAAGGGGGGGGTTTACGAGACCCAGTACTTC | CASSSGAKGGVYETQYF